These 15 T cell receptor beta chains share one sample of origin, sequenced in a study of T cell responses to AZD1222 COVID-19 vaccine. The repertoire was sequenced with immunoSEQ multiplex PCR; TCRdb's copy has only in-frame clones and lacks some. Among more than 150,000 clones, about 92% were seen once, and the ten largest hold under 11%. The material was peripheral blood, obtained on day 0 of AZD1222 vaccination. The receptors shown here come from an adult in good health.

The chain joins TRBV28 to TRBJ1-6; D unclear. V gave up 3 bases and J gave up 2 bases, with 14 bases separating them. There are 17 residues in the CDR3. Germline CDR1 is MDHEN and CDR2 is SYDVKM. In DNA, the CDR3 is TGTGCCAGCAGTTTCCGTTCTCTGAAAACCTATAATTCACCCCTCCACTTT. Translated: CASSFRSLKTYNSPLHF.

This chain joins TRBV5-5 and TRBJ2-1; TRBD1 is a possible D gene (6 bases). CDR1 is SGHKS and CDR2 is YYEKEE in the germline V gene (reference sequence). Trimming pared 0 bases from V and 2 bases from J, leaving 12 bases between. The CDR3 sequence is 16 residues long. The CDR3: CASSLELEGAYNEQFF. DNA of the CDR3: TGTGCCAGCAGCTTGGAACTTGAGGGGGCCTACAATGAGCAGTTCTTC.

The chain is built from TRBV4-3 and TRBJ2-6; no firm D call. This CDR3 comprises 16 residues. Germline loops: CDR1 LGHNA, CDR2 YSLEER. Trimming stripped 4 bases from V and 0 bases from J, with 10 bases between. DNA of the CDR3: TGCGCCAGCAGCCCATCGAGGCTCTCTGGGGCCAACGTCCTGACTTTC. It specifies CASSPSRLSGANVLTF.

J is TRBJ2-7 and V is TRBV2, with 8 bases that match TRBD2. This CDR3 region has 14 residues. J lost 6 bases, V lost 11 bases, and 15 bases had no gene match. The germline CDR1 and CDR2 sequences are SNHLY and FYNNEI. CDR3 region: CAVPKSSGNSEQYF. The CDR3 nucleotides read TGTGCCGTCCCGAAAAGTAGCGGGAACTCCGAGCAGTACTTC.

The CDR3 region has the DNA TGTGCCAGCAGTGAAGCTAGCGGGGGGGCCCATGAGCAGTTCTTC. Its translation: CASSEASGGAHEQFF. V gene TRBV6-4 combines with J gene TRBJ2-1; TRBD2 matches 12 bases. V lost 3 bases, J lost 8 bases, and 5 bases stayed unmatched. This CDR3 contains 15 residues. Germline assignment: CDR1 MRHNA and CDR2 SNTAGT.

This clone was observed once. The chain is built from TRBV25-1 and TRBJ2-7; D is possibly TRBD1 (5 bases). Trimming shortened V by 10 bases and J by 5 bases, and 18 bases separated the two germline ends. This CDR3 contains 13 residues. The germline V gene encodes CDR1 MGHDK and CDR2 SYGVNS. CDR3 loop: CATVAGFAHEQYF. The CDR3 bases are TGTGCCACCGTCGCAGGGTTTGCCCACGAGCAGTACTTC.

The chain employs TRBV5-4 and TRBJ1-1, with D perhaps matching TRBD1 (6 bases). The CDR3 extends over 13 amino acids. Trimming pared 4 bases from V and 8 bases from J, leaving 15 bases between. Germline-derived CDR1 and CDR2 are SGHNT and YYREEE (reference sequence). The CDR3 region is CASSIGQSLEAFF. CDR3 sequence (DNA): TGTGCCAGCAGCATCGGACAGAGCCTGGAAGCTTTCTTT.

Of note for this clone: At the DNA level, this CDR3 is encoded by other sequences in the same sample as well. DNA of the CDR3: TGTGCCAGTAGTCCTGGACAGACCTACGAGCAGTACTTC. Protein product: CASSPGQTYEQYF. The chain uses TRBV19 and TRBJ2-7; possible D gene TRBD1, 6 bases. The CDR3 consists of 13 residues. Germline V lookup: CDR1 LNHDA, CDR2 SQIVND (reference sequence). The V end was cut by 5 bases, the J end by 2 bases, with 10 bases between. The complete variable domain, with remaining parts taken from reference TRBV19 and TRBJ2-7, reads DGGITQSPKYLFRKEGQNVTLSCEQNLNHDAMYWYRQDPGQGLRLIYYSQIVNDFQKGDIAEGYSVSREKKESFPLTVTSAQKNPTAFYLCASSPGQTYEQYFGPGTRLTVT.

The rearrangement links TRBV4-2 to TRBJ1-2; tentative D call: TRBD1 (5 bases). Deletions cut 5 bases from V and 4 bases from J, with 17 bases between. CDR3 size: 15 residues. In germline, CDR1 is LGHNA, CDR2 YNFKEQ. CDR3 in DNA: TGTGCCAGCAGCAGGGACGGGCCGGCCCTCTATGGCTACACCTTC. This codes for CASSRDGPALYGYTF.

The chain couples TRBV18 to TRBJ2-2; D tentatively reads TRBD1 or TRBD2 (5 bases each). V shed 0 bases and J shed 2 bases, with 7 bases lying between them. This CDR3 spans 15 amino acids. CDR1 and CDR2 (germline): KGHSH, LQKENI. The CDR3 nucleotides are TGTGCCAGCTCACCACCGAGGGGAAACACCGGGGAGCTGTTTTTT. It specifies CASSPPRGNTGELFF.

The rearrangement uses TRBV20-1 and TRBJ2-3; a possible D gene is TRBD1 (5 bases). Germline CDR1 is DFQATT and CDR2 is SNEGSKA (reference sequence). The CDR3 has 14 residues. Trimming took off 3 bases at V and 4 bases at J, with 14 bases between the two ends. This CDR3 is CSASRQGISDTQYF. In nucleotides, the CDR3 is TGCAGTGCTAGTCGTCAGGGAATATCAGATACGCAGTATTTT.

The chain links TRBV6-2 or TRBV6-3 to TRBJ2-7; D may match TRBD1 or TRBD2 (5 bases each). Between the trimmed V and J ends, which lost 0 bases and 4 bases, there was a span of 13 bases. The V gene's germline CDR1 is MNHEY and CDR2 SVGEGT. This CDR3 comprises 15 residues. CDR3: CASSYSTGASYEQYF. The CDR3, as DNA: TGTGCCAGCAGTTACTCGACCGGGGCCTCATACGAGCAGTACTTC.

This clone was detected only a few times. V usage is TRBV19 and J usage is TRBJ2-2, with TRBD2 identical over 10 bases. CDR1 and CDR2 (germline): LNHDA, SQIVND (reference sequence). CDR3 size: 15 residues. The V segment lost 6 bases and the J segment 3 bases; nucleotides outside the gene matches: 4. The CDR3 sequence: CASSNSGRYTGELFF. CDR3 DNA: TGTGCCAGTAGCAATAGCGGGAGGTACACCGGGGAGCTGTTTTTT.

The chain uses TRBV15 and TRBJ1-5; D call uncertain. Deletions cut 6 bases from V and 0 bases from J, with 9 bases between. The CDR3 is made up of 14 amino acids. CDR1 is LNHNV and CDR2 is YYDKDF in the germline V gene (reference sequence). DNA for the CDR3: TGTGCCACCAGAGAGGGAAATAGCAATCAGCCCCAGCATTTT. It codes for CATREGNSNQPQHF.

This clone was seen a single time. The CDR3 loop is CSAHTTGGLTFF. For the CDR3, the DNA is TGCAGCGCTCATACGACAGGGGGTTTAACTTTCTTT. The chain carries TRBV29-1 and TRBJ1-1, with 9 bases matching TRBD1. This CDR3 is built from 12 residues. CDR1 and CDR2 (germline): SQVTM, ANQGSEA. V gave up 7 bases and J gave up 12 bases; unmatched junction bases: 12.